The present entry profiles one TCR beta chain with its context. The CDR3 sequence is 15 residues long. From germline, CDR1 is MDHEN and CDR2 SYDVKM. Trimming at V came to 8 bases and at J to 9 bases, leaving 14 bases not matched to a gene. This record comes from a study of T cell responses to AZD1222 COVID-19 vaccine. TCRdb's table, derived via immunoSEQ multiplex PCR, lists solely in-frame clones and lacks some. This sample carries under 150,000 clones, around 88% of them seen once, and the ten largest clones take about 6.5%. The V and J genes are TRBV28 and TRBJ1-5, with 9 bases fitting TRBD1. The source of this sequence is an adult who received the AZD1222 COVID-19 vaccine. The specimen was peripheral blood, collected 28 days after the second AZD1222 dose. The CDR3 region is CASEKGQGPPGPQHF. DNA for the CDR3: TGTGCCAGCGAGAAAGGACAGGGGCCTCCGGGGCCCCAGCATTTT.